This T cell receptor beta chain originates from a study of post-analysis software for immune sequencing data. Study background: Some patients lacked subtype; others had relapsing-remitting, secondary progressive or progressive-relapsing disease.

General study findings and limits: Batch-mates among the samples co-clustered strongly by F measure. Compared with controls, patients had more of about 5 TRBV segments, including TRBV5-6, TRBV5-1 and TRBV20-1.

Each TCR beta cDNA library carried unique molecular identifiers. Each CDR3 protein is one row after TCRdb ran MiXCR on the PCR reads. The sample carries just over 250,000 distinct CDR3 sequences, 35% to 40% recorded once. This clonotype showed up many times. The antigen is undetermined. J gave up 2 bases and V 4 bases, and 6 bases lay outside the gene matches. The germline V gene has CDR1 DFQATT and CDR2 SNEGSKA (reference sequence). CDR3 size: 16 residues. Sequenced: blood. The receptor was derived from a girl aged 10-17 years with multiple sclerosis. The rearrangement uses TRBV20-1 and TRBJ2-1; 12 bases are a match to TRBD2. The CDR3 spells CSATFGLAGTYNEQFF. DNA of the CDR3: TGCAGTGCTACTTTCGGACTAGCGGGGACCTACAATGAGCAGTTCTTC.